The following is a TCR beta chain sequence with its context. Its target is not known. A read error may explain this, as a much larger clone is one base away. The source of the sample is a study of PD-1 blockade in classical Hodgkin lymphoma. General study results and limits: When set against healthy donors, newly diagnosed patients were reported to show lower baseline TCR diversity.

Here immunoSEQ multiplex PCR was the method, and the copy in TCRdb shows in-frame clones only, minus some. The table shows more than 15,000 clones, with more than 55% occurring only once. Germline CDR1 is MDHEN and CDR2 is SYDVKM. The CDR3 runs 14 residues. After autologous stem cell transplantation all patients relapsed, and prior brentuximab vedotin exposure differed between cohorts. The source is a human donor with classical Hodgkin lymphoma. V is TRBV28 and J is TRBJ1-6; 7 nucleotides line up with TRBD1. Source: peripheral blood mononuclear cells (PBMCs), taken before the second cycle of nivolumab. The CDR3: CASSRGQLNSPLYF. CDR3 in DNA: TGTGCCAGCAGTCGGGGACAGCTAAATTCACCCCTCTACTTT.